The 16 T cell receptor beta chains presented below share a single source sample, sequenced in a study of CD8 T cells in ankylosing spondylitis. TCRdb fed the 5' RACE reads into MiXCR, producing one record per CDR3 protein. Among about 220,000 distinct CDR3 sequences listed, about 11% were seen once. The sequencing input was blood, either unsorted or a sorted T cell fraction (not recorded which). Receptors originate from a male donor with ankylosing spondylitis or in good health (not recorded which).

This clonotype turned up a few times. The J gene is TRBJ1-2, the V gene TRBV24-1; D is undetermined. V shed 0 bases and J shed 5 bases, with 9 bases lying between them. The CDR3 covers 14 residues. The V gene's germline CDR1 is KGHDR and CDR2 SFDVKD. CDR3 nucleotides: TGTGCCACCAGTGATTTGTACACAACTTATGGCTACACCTTC. Amino acid sequence: CATSDLYTTYGYTF.

As for this clonotype: A much larger clone lies a single base off, so this may be a read error. The genes are TRBV6-1 and TRBJ1-2; TRBD1 might be the D (6 bases). Germline CDR1 MNHNS, CDR2 SASEGT. The CDR3 contains 16 residues. Trimming left V 7 bases short and J 8 bases short, with 26 bases between. CDR3 bases: TGTGCCAGCACCAAGGACAGTACGGCCGGGATATCAGGCTACACCTTC. Translating it yields CASTKDSTAGISGYTF.

There are many counts of this clonotype. V usage is TRBV11-2 and J usage is TRBJ2-1, with TRBD1 matching 7 bases. The CDR3 totals 14 residues. The germline V gene has CDR1 SGHAT and CDR2 FQNNGV. V was pared by 5 bases and J by 6 bases, with 7 bases of the junction left unmatched. CDR3 coding DNA: TGTGCCAGCAGCACCTGGGGACAGCGCAATGAGCAGTTCTTC. Protein product: CASSTWGQRNEQFF. The full variable domain, with the rest looked up from reference TRBV11-2 and TRBJ2-1, is EAGVAQSPRYKIIEKRQSVAFWCNPISGHATLYWYQQILGQGPKLLIQFQNNGVVDDSQLPKDRFSAERLKGVDSTLKIQPAKLEDSAVYLCASSTWGQRNEQFFGPGTRLTVL.

This clonotype came up many times. The chain employs TRBV7-2 and TRBJ2-1; 9 bases match TRBD1. After removal of 3 bases from V and 8 bases from J, the junction contained 8 bases not matched to a gene. The CDR3 has 15 residues. In germline, CDR1 is SGHTA, CDR2 FQGNSA. In nucleotides, the CDR3 is TGTGCCAGCAGCTTGGGGACAGGGCGAAGCGATGAGCAGTTCTTC. Protein sequence: CASSLGTGRSDEQFF. Drawing the rest from reference TRBV7-2 and TRBJ2-1, the complete variable domain is GAGVSQSPSNKVTEKGKDVELRCDPISGHTALYWYRQSLGQGLEFLIYFQGNSAPDKSGLPSDRFSAERTGGSVSTLTIQRTQQEDSAVYLCASSLGTGRSDEQFFGPGTRLTVL.

This clonotype was observed many times. The chain employs TRBV7-9 and TRBJ2-5; D gene unclear. Trimming took 1 base from V and 5 from J, leaving 11 bases between them. The CDR3 is made up of 14 amino acids. Per the germline V gene, CDR1 is SEHNR and CDR2 is FQNEAQ (reference sequence). The CDR3 DNA reads as TGTGCCAGCAGCTTAGTAAGCCAAGGGGAGACCCAGTACTTC. Protein: CASSLVSQGETQYF.

This clonotype showed up just a few times. The chain carries TRBV20-1 and TRBJ1-1; no firm D call. The length of the CDR3 is 11 residues. V was shortened by 5 bases and J by 1 base, with 5 bases between the two germline ends. CDR1 DFQATT and CDR2 SNEGSKA come from the germline V gene (reference sequence). The CDR3: CSAETNTEAFF. The CDR3 coding sequence is TGCAGTGCTGAGACGAACACTGAAGCTTTCTTT.

In this sample, this clonotype turned up many times. The chain is built from TRBV12-3 or TRBV12-4 and TRBJ2-1; D ambiguous. The CDR3 spans 15 residues. V was cut by 1 base and J by 4 bases, with 11 bases left in between. The CDR3 coding sequence is TGTGCCAGCAGTTTAGTGGCCCTAGGGTACAATGAGCAGTTCTTC. It translates to CASSLVALGYNEQFF.

The sample holds many counts of this clonotype. V usage is TRBV5-1 and J usage is TRBJ1-2; D gene uncertain. This CDR3 is 15 amino acids long. Per the germline V gene, CDR1 is SGHRS and CDR2 is YFSETQ. Trimming stripped 7 bases from V and 0 bases from J, with 16 bases between. CDR3 nucleotide sequence: TGCGCCAGCGTACCGCGATCGGAGTCTAACTATGGCTACACCTTC. Protein product: CASVPRSESNYGYTF.

This clonotype was seen repeatedly, ten times or more. The V and J genes are TRBV9 and TRBJ1-5, with 8 bases fitting TRBD1. This CDR3 region has 16 residues. Germline V gene data show CDR1 as SGDLS and CDR2 as YYNGEE. V lost 4 bases, J lost 0 bases, and 6 bases stayed unmatched. This chain's CDR3 is CASSPGQGASNQPQHF. The CDR3 coding sequence is TGTGCCAGCAGCCCCGGCCAGGGGGCTAGCAATCAGCCCCAGCATTTT.

This clonotype was detected ten times or more. The rearrangement links TRBV20-1 to TRBJ1-4, with a possible D match to TRBD1 (5 bases). The germline V and J ends were trimmed by 7 bases and 2 bases, with 11 bases remaining between them. This CDR3 is 13 amino acids long. Per the germline V gene, CDR1 is DFQATT and CDR2 is SNEGSKA (reference sequence). CDR3 amino acids: CSGGWGTNEKLFF. CDR3 DNA: TGCAGTGGAGGTTGGGGGACTAATGAAAAACTGTTTTTT.

This clonotype was detected ten times or more. V gene TRBV5-1 combines with J gene TRBJ1-6; possible D gene TRBD1, 6 bases. Trimming took 1 base from V and 5 from J, leaving 7 bases between them. There are 14 residues in the CDR3. The germline V gene has CDR1 SGHRS and CDR2 YFSETQ. CDR3 nucleotides: TGCGCCAGCAGCTTGACAGGGAATAATTCACCCCTCCACTTT. Translating it yields CASSLTGNNSPLHF. The entire variable domain, with the rest obtained from reference TRBV5-1 and TRBJ1-6, is as follows: KAGVTQTPRYLIKTRGQQVTLSCSPISGHRSVSWYQQTPGQGLQFLFEYFSETQRNKGNFPGRFSGRQFSNSRSEMNVSTLELGDSALYLCASSLTGNNSPLHFGNGTRLTVT.

This clonotype was counted only a few times. CDR3 region: CASSVVAGGIGELFF. Here the CDR3 DNA reads TGTGCCAGCAGCGTGGTAGCGGGGGGAATCGGGGAGCTGTTTTTT. This rearrangement joins TRBV7-3 to TRBJ2-2; TRBD2 matches 10 bases. Trimming at V came to 5 bases and at J to 7 bases, leaving 7 bases not matched to a gene. This CDR3 has 15 amino acids. Looked up from germline, CDR1 is SGHTA and CDR2 is FQGTGA.

This clonotype has ten or more counts. The chain couples TRBV5-1 to TRBJ1-1, with 8 bases that match TRBD1. The CDR3 loop spans 13 amino acids. Germline CDR1 SGHRS, CDR2 YFSETQ. V lost 8 bases and J lost 3; bases outside the gene matches: 6. The CDR3 sequence: CASCYRGDTEAFF. CDR3 DNA: TGCGCCAGTTGTTACAGGGGGGACACTGAAGCTTTCTTT.

This clonotype has at least ten counts. In DNA, the CDR3 is TGTGCCAGCAGTTCCTCAACGGGGCCGGGGACCGAGCAGTACTTC. Encoded protein: CASSSSTGPGTEQYF. The chain employs TRBV12-3 or TRBV12-4 and TRBJ2-7; D may correspond to TRBD1 or TRBD2 (5 bases each). V dropped 4 bases and J dropped 6 bases, with 19 bases sitting between them. This CDR3 is built from 15 residues.

The J gene is TRBJ2-7, the V gene TRBV24-1; the D is unclear. Germline CDR1 KGHDR, CDR2 SFDVKD. This CDR3 has 13 residues. V was shortened by 3 bases and J by 2 bases, with 7 bases between the two germline ends. CDR3 coding DNA: TGTGCCACCAGTGATGCACGCACCTACGAGCAGTACTTC. This gives the protein CATSDARTYEQYF.

This clonotype has a count of ten or more. This chain links TRBV6-1 with TRBJ1-5; D call uncertain. V shed 2 bases and J shed 7 bases, with 9 bases lying between them. In germline, CDR1 is MNHNS, CDR2 SASEGT. The CDR3 contains 13 residues. The CDR3 coding sequence is TGTGCCAGCAGTGAAAGGGAAAGGCAGCCCCAGCATTTT. This encodes CASSERERQPQHF.